One TCR beta chain is described in this entry. Any history of autoimmune disease or systemic immunosuppression disqualified patients. The method was immunoSEQ multiplex PCR; TCRdb's version includes in-frame clones alone and lacks a portion of them. Altogether 70,000 to 85,000 clones are present, 80% to 90% being singletons, with the ten largest covering about 1.9%. The data were taken from a study of OX40 agonist ivuxolimab in advanced cancers. Study overall: The dose-escalation group included hepatocellular carcinoma, melanoma, renal cell carcinoma and head and neck cancer.

Trimming pared 2 bases from V and 4 bases from J, leaving 9 bases between. This CDR3 is 14 amino acids long. Looked up from germline, CDR1 is KGHSH and CDR2 is LQKENI. The rearrangement links TRBV18 to TRBJ1-5, with D possibly matching TRBD1 (5 bases). The source material was CD4+ or CD8+ T cells sorted from blood, sampled in a trial of the OX40 agonist ivuxolimab. The TCR comes from an adult with an advanced solid tumor such as melanoma, head and neck, liver or kidney cancer. The CDR3 protein is CASSPVKGNQPQHF. The DNA of the CDR3 is TGTGCCAGCTCACCAGTAAAGGGGAATCAGCCCCAGCATTTT.